This T cell receptor beta chain appears in the sequencing data of a study of cytomegalovirus exposure and HLA in healthy donors. Study as a whole: The same platform was used for the 120 validation repertoires and the approximately 670 first-cohort repertoires, a later analysis reported. Points from the study as a whole: TCR sequences were mostly rare, though some public TCRs occurred in many donors.

To note about this clone: Its antigen is still unknown.

Only in-frame clones appear in the TCRdb table, and some are missing; sequencing was by immunoSEQ multiplex PCR. The sample lists 110,000 to 150,000 clones, about 91% seen once, with 7.9% in the top ten. V gave up 7 bases and J gave up 1 base, with 17 bases separating them. Per the germline V gene, CDR1 is SGHRS and CDR2 is YFSETQ. The CDR3 runs 15 residues. This TCR was sampled from a woman between 18 and 29 years old in good health and CMV-seropositive. This chain connects TRBV5-1 to TRBJ1-1; D not certain. The sample taken for sequencing was PBMCs. CDR3 coding DNA: TGCGCCAGCCTCCCGGGAGGGCAGGAGAACACTGAAGCTTTCTTT. It translates to CASLPGGQENTEAFF.